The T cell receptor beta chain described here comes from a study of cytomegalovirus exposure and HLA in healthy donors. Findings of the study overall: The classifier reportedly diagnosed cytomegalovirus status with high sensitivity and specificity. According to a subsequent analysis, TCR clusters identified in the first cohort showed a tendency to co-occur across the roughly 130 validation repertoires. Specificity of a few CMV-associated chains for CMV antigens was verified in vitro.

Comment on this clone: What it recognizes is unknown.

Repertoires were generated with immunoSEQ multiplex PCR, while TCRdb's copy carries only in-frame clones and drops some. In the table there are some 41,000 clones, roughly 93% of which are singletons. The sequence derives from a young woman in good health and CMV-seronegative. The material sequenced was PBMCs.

The CDR3, as DNA: TGCGCCAGCAGCTTGGCCGCAGGTTGGGCGTACGAGCAGTACTTC. This translates into CASSLAAGWAYEQYF. The gene calls are TRBV5-1 and TRBJ2-7, with unresolved D. V was clipped by 0 bases and J by 4 bases, with 14 bases between them. Looked up from germline, CDR1 is SGHRS and CDR2 is YFSETQ. The CDR3 runs to 15 residues.